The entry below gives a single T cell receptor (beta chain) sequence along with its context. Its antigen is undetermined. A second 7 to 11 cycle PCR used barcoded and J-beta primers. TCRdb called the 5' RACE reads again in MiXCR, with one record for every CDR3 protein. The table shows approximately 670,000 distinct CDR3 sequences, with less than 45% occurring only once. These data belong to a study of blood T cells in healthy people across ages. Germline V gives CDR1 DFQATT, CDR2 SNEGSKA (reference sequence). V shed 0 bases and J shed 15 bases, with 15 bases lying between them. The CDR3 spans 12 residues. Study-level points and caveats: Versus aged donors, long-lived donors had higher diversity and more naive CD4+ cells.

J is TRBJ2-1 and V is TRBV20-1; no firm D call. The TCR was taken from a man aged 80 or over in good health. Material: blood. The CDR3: CSARDQVIAVFF. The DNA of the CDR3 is TGCAGTGCTAGAGATCAAGTAATAGCAGTGTTCTTC.